The TCR beta chain described here comes from a study of T-cell memory formation after mild COVID-19 (dated by TCRdb to about 2021). For context, the study as a whole: Most TCR sequence clusters were specific to one of the two donors. In a couple of donors, T-cell clones that expanded and contracted after mild COVID-19 were followed by sequencing TCRalpha and TCRbeta repertoires longitudinally. Two young, previously healthy adult volunteers made up the cohort, one male and one female. Results the study describes overall, beyond this receptor: Some responding clones were found in pre-infection memory, which suggests that pre-existing cross-reactive memory T cells took part in the SARS-CoV-2 response. The second-wave clones that peaked on day 37 were not confirmed to be SARS-CoV-2 specific. The study included only a couple of mild cases, and larger cohorts that include severe cases with pre-infection samples were judged to be necessary. Contracting CD4+ clones were found mainly in CM and EM memory subsets, while CD8+ clones were enriched in EMRA. From day 15 to 85, contracting clones showed balanced CD4/CD8 phenotypes, whereas a second wave of clones that expanded from day 15 to 37 leaned towards CD4+.

The run used an Illumina NovaSeq 6000. Using 5'RACE with constant-segment primers, TCRalpha and TCRbeta cDNA libraries were constructed, with sample barcodes and unique molecular identifiers added in the process. RNA was extracted from every sample with Trizol reagent. Libraries were amplified in two PCR steps, with a second sample barcode and Illumina TruSeq adapters added in the second step. The libraries were sequenced on an Illumina NovaSeq using 2 x 150 bp paired-end reads. Regarding the original processing steps: Demultiplexing of reads and collapsing into UMI-guided consensus sequences were performed with migec v1.2.7. With mixcr v2.1.11, UMI consensuses were aligned to TRA and TRB V and J templates and assembled into clonotypes. A clonotype was counted as expanded or contracted only when both edgeR and NoisET called the clonotype significant, with the noise models trained on biological replicates. For edgeR calls, the thresholds were a false discovery rate-adjusted p below 0.01 and a log2 fold-change of 1. As an exploratory analysis of dynamics, PCA with hierarchical clustering was applied to max-normalized trajectories of the 1000 most abundant clonotypes. Separately sequenced CD4+ and CD8+ repertoires were used to assign a CD4 or CD8 phenotype to each responding clone. Through fastp at Q25 and MiXCR, TCRdb rebuilt clones from the public reads, retaining in-frame beta chains. Rows are unified per CDR3 protein, each entry keeping the most common DNA and genes. It is TCRdb's table, rather than the study itself, that gives the V and J calls and clone size. The sample has more than 450,000 distinct CDR3 sequences on record, 15% to 20% of them singletons. The ten largest clones capture 9.5% to 15% of the sample.

PBMCs were isolated by Ficoll-Paque density gradient centrifugation. The CDR3 goes from the cysteine to the phenylalanine over 13 residues. Only the CDR3 part of the read is kept: 39 bases, read in frame from the first base. V was cut back by 0 bases and J by 4 bases, leaving a gap of 9 bases between them. The germline V gene supplies CDR1 SQVTM and CDR2 ANQGSEA. This clonotype was seen only a few times. The antigen it recognizes is unknown. Base-call qualities are not available, and no considerably larger clone is one nucleotide away. This receptor was obtained from an adult woman who had mild COVID-19 (a few samples of this study predate the infection). The sample titles of this study are shuffled in the database, so cell type and time point are left out; the donor was told from shared clones. The chain joins TRBV29-1 to TRBJ2-5; the D segment could be TRBD1, given 5 matching bases. Sequencing was done on a sample of PBMCs or a T cell subset sorted from them (not recorded which). CDR3 protein: CSVEEEGVETQYF. The base sequence is TGCAGCGTTGAAGAGGAAGGGGTAGAGACCCAGTACTTC.